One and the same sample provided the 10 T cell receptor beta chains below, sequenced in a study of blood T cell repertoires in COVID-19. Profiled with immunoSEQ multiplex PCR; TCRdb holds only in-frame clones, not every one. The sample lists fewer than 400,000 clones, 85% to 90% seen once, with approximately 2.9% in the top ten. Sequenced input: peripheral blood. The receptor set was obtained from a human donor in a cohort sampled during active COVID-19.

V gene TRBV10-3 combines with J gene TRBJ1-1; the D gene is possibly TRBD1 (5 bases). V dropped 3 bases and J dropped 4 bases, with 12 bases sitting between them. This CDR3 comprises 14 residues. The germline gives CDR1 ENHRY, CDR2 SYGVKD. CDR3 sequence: CAISDEGGVTEAFF. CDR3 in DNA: TGTGCCATCAGTGATGAGGGAGGGGTCACTGAAGCTTTCTTT.

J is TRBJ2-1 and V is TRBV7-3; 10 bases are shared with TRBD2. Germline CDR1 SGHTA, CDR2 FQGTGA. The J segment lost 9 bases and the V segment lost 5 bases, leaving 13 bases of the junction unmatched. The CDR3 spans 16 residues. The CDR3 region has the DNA TGTGCCAGCAGCCCCGATCTTGCTAGCGGGAGCATTGAGCAGTTCTTC. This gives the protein CASSPDLASGSIEQFF.

This CDR3 is CASSGDRGPQETQYF. CDR3 DNA: TGTGCCAGCAGTGGGGACAGGGGGCCCCAAGAGACCCAGTACTTC. The rearrangement links TRBV2 to TRBJ2-5, with 12 nucleotides matching TRBD1. Trimming took 4 bases from V and 1 from J; bases not matched to a gene: 1. The CDR3 sequence is 15 residues long. Germline V gene sequence: CDR1 SNHLY, CDR2 FYNNEI.

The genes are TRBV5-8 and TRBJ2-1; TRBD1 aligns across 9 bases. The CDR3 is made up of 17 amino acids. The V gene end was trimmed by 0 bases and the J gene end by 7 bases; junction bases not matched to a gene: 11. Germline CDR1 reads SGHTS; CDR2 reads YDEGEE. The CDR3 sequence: CASSLVRGTGSGNEQFF. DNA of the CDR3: TGTGCCAGCAGCTTGGTTCGTGGGACAGGGTCTGGGAATGAGCAGTTCTTC.

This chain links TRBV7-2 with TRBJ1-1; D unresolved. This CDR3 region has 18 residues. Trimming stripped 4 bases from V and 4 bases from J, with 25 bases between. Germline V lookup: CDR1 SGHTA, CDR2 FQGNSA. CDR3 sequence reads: CASSYPLPGWWLGTEAFF. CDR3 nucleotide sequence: TGTGCCAGCAGCTACCCCCTCCCGGGGTGGTGGTTAGGCACTGAAGCTTTCTTT.

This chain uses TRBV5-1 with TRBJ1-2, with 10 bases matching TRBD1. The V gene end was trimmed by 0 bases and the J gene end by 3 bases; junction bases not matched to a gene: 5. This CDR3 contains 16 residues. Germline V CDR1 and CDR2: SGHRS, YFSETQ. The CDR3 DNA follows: TGCGCCAGCAGCTTGGAAACCGGGACAGGGGACTATGGCTACACCTTC. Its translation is CASSLETGTGDYGYTF.

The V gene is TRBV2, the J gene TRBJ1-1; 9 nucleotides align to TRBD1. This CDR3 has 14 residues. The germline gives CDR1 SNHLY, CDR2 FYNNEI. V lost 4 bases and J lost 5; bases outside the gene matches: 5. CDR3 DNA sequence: TGTGCCAGCAGTGCGGGACAGGGAATTACTGAAGCTTTCTTT. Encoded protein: CASSAGQGITEAFF.

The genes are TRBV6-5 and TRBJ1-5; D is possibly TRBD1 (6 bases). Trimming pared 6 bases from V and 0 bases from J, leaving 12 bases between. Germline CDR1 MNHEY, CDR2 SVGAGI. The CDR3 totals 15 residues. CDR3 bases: TGTGCCAGCAGATTACAGGGCCGTAGCAATCAGCCCCAGCATTTT. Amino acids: CASRLQGRSNQPQHF.

The CDR3 bases are TGTGCCAGCAGAACGCGACGGGTTTCCTACGAGCAGTACTTC. It specifies CASRTRRVSYEQYF. V and J are TRBV2 and TRBJ2-7; unclear D gene. Trimming removed 6 bases at V and 1 base at J, with 13 bases between. Germline CDR1 and CDR2: SNHLY and FYNNEI. This CDR3 region has 14 residues.

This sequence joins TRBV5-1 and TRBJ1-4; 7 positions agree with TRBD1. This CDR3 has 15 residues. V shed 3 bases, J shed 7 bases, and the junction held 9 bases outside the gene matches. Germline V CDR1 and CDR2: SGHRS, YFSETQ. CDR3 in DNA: TGCGCCAGCAGCTACACAGGGGCTAGTAGTGAAAAACTGTTTTTT. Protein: CASSYTGASSEKLFF.